This record covers a single T cell receptor beta chain. The CDR3 consists of 13 residues. The sample belongs to a study of blood T cell repertoires in COVID-19. About the research overall: COVID-19 samples collected from the United States, Italy and Spain covered acute and convalescent phases.

Original processing methods: Scientists estimated how many nucleated cells there were by amplifying reference gene primers. TCRdb's copy holds only in-frame clones and misses some; the assay was immunoSEQ multiplex PCR. D and trimming were read from the DNA, whereas the V and J calls and clone size are those reported in that table. The sample yields roughly 700,000 clones, around 90% seen once. The clonotype comes from a woman in her late teens or twenties with acute or convalescent COVID-19. The chain is built from TRBV21-1 and TRBJ2-5; TRBD1 reflects the table's D call only, with no check against the DNA. TRBV21-1 is flagged as a pseudogene. The sequencing sample was made of peripheral blood. The CDR3 spells CASSRTGIETQYF. As DNA, the CDR3 is TGTGCCAGCAGCCGGACAGGGATCGAGACCCAGTACTTC.